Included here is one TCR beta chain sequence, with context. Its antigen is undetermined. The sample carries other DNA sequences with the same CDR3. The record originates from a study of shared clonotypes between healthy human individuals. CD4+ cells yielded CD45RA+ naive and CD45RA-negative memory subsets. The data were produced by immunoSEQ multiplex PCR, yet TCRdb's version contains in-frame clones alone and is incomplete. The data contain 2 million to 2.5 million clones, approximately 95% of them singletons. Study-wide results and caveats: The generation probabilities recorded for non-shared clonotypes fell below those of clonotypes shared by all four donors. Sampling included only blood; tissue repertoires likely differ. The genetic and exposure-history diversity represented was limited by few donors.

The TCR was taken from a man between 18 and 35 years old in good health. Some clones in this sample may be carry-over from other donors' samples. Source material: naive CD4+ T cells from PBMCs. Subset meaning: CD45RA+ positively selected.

The DNA of the CDR3 is TGCAGCGGTGTTGGGGGGCAAGAGACCCAGTACTTC. It translates to CSGVGGQETQYF. The V and J genes are TRBV29-1 and TRBJ2-5; weak D call: TRBD2 (6 bases). CDR1 and CDR2 (germline): SQVTM, ANQGSEA. The CDR3 totals 12 residues. V dropped 7 bases and J dropped 2 bases, with 11 bases sitting between them.